This section outlines one T cell receptor beta chain sequence together with its context. Investigators prepared the TCR beta libraries by applying iRepertoire HTBI primers and Arm-PCR of CDR3 regions. One entry per CDR3 protein, called by TCRdb with MiXCR from the multiplex PCR reads. Of about 450,000 distinct CDR3 sequences detected, 14% appear once; the ten largest clones hold approximately 17%. This CDR3 region has 16 residues. V was pared by 3 bases and J by 0 bases, with 12 bases between. Time point: newly diagnosed GD, antithyroid drugs for less than 3 months. Extracted PBMC RNA gave rise to the TCR library. This entry belongs to a study of regulatory T cells in long-lasting Graves disease. This same sample was also part of a study on T cells in Graves' hyperthyroidism and ophthalmopathy. That source reports: Diagnoses were established using clinical symptoms, serum thyroxine and TRAb, thyroid ultrasound and orbital computed tomography. The TCR CDR3 was amplified in a first-round RT-PCR using the HTBI primer set.

The chain combines TRBV12-3 or TRBV12-4 with TRBJ2-1; D call uncertain. The sequence derives from a woman aged 50 to 60 with Graves disease. Sequenced material: peripheral blood mononuclear cells (PBMCs), taken at new diagnosis, from a patient treated with antithyroid drugs. The CDR3 sequence: CASSFRRSSSYNEQFF. DNA for the CDR3: TGTGCCAGCAGTTTTCGCAGGTCAAGCTCCTACAATGAGCAGTTCTTC.